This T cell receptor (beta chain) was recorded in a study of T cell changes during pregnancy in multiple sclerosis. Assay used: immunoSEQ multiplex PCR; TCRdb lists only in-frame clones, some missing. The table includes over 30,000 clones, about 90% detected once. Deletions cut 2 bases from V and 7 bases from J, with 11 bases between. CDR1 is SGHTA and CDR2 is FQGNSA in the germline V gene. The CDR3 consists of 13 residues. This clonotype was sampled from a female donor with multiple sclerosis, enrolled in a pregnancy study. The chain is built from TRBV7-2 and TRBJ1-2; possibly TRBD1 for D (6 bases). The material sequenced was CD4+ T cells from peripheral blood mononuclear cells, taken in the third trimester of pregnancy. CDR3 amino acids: CASSLPSRGGYTF. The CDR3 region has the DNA TGTGCCAGCAGCTTACCTAGCAGGGGTGGCTACACCTTC.